The sequence of this T cell receptor (beta chain) was determined in a study of control samples from healthy donors and cancer patients. This table comes from immunoSEQ multiplex PCR, and its TCRdb copy is limited to in-frame clones, with some not included. The sample comprises approximately 140,000 clones, 94% of which are singletons, and under 15% rests with the top ten. V lost 1 base to trimming and J lost 3 bases, with 10 bases between them. The CDR3 spans 14 residues. Germline CDR1 reads LGHNA; CDR2 reads YSLEER. The material sequenced was blood. The receptor was derived from a middle-aged man in good health. The gene calls are TRBV4-3 and TRBJ2-7, with D possibly called TRBD1 or TRBD2 (5 bases each). The chain's CDR3 is CASSQAEGYYEQYF. The CDR3 DNA reads as TGCGCCAGCAGCCAAGCCGAGGGGTACTACGAGCAGTACTTC.